The subject of this entry is one TCR beta chain. This may be a read error, as it is one base from a much larger clone. The V gene's germline CDR1 is LNHDA and CDR2 SQIVND (reference sequence). The CDR3 contains 13 residues. These data originate in a study of molecular identifiers for immune sequencing clone quantification. TCRdb called the PCR reads again in MiXCR, with one record for every CDR3 protein. The sample contains 75,000 to 95,000 distinct CDR3 sequences, about 23% of which appear only once. Naive CD8 libraries used about 18,000 to 1,100,000 sorted cells and 10%, 30% or 50% RNA. The specimen was naive CD8+ T cells from blood, with Jurkat cell RNA spiked in. Subset indicated: FACS-sorted CD8+CD4-CCR7+CD45RA+ naive T cells. This chain uses TRBV19 with TRBJ2-3, with D hard to call. The source is a human donor in good health. Some libraries in this study had Jurkat cell RNA spiked in. The CDR3 coding sequence is TGTGCCAGTAGTGGCGGAAGCACAGCTACGCAGTATTTT. The encoded protein is CASSGGSTATQYF.